This TCR beta chain was identified in a study of blood T cell repertoires in COVID-19. Study-wide background: Researchers got acute and convalescent COVID-19 samples from the United States, Italy and Spain. PBMCs, B-cell-depleted T cells, or T cells provided the cDNA or gDNA that made up the material.

This clone was counted a single time. In the original processing: The authors estimated nucleated cell counts from reference gene primer amplification. Sequencing used immunoSEQ multiplex PCR; TCRdb keeps in-frame clones, though not all of them. V and J calls and clone size are given by that table; D and trimming were obtained from the DNA. The data show around 160,000 clones, around 86% seen once. This receptor was taken from a man aged 55 to 69 with acute or convalescent COVID-19. Sequencing used peripheral blood.

CDR3: CASSGAGGLGGYTF. The CDR3 nucleotides are TGTGCCAGCAGTGGTGCAGGGGGCTTGGGTGGCTACACCTTC. The V and J genes are TRBV6-4 and TRBJ1-2; 8 bases line up with TRBD1. The CDR3 has 14 amino acids. J gave up 7 bases and V 4 bases, and 8 bases lay outside the gene matches. Germline CDR1 MRHNA, CDR2 SNTAGT.